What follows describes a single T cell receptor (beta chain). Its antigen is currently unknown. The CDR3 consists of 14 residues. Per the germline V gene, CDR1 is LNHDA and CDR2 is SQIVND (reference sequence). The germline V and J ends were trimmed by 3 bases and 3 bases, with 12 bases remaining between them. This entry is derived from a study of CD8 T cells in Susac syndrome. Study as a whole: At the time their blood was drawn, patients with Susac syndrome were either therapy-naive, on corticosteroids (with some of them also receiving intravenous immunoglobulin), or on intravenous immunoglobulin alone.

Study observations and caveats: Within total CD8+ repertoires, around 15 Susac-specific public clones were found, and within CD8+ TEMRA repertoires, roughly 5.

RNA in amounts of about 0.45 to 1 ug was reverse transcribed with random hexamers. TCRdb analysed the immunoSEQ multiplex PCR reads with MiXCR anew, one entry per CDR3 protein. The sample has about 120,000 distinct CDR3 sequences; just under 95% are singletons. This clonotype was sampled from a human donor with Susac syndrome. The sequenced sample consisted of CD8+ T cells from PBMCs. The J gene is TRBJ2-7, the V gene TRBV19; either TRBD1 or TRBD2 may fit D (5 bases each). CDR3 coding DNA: TGTGCCAGTAGTATTCAGGGAGCGGACTACGAGCAGTACTTC. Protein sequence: CASSIQGADYEQYF.